This TCR beta chain comes out of a study of glioma-infiltrating T cells after dendritic cell vaccination. The table came from immunoSEQ multiplex PCR; TCRdb's copy has only in-frame clones and leaves some out. Among 93,000 or so clones listed, 75% to 85% were seen once. This TCR came from a human donor with glioblastoma. The material was blood, obtained before dendritic cell vaccination.

CDR3 sequence: CASRLRDRGSYGYTF. DNA of the CDR3: TGTGCCAGCAGACTCCGGGACAGGGGGTCCTATGGCTACACCTTC. The chain couples TRBV6-5 to TRBJ1-2, with TRBD1 identical over 11 bases. Trimming removed 6 bases from V and 4 bases from J; junction bases left unmatched: 7. Germline V gene data show CDR1 as MNHEY and CDR2 as SVGAGI. The CDR3 sequence is 15 residues long.